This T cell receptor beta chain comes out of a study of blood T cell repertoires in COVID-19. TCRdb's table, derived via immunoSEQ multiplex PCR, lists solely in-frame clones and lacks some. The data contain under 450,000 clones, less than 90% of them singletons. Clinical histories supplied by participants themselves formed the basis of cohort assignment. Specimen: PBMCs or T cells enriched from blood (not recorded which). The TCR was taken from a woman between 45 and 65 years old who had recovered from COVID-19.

Here the CDR3 DNA reads TGTGCCAGCAGCTCATCTGCAGGGATCTTGGACACCGGGGAGCTGTTTTTT. Amino acids: CASSSSAGILDTGELFF. The rearrangement links TRBV7-8 to TRBJ2-2, with D possibly being TRBD1 (5 bases). Trimming shortened V by 4 bases and J by 3 bases, and 18 bases separated the two germline ends. CDR3 length: 17 amino acids. Germline CDR1 SGHVS, CDR2 FQNEAQ.